The rows below give T cell receptor beta chains drawn from one sample of a study of CD8 T cells in ankylosing spondylitis. TCRdb re-called the 5' RACE reads through MiXCR, storing one row per CDR3 protein. Counted here are 450,000 to 550,000 distinct CDR3 sequences, 5.3% occurring once; the ten biggest clones make up approximately 3.5%. Material for sequencing was blood, either unsorted or a sorted T cell fraction (not recorded which). Receptor source: a male donor with ankylosing spondylitis. CDR3s include the opening cysteine and the closing phenylalanine or tryptophan. A D gene is named only where the DNA matches it firmly. Not every row has a clone size; where given, it reads once, few, many or a size class.

>TRBJ2-7|many|TRBV29-1|TRBD1
CSVLGQSYEQYF
TGCAGCGTACTGGGACAGAGCTACGAGCAGTACTTC
>TRBJ1-2|many|TRBV4-2|-
CASSHRTADGYTF
TGTGCCAGCAGCCACAGGACAGCCGATGGCTACACCTTC
>TRBJ2-1|many|TRBV7-2|TRBD2
CASSTRTSSYNEQFF
TGTGCCAGCAGCACCCGGACTAGCTCCTACAATGAGCAGTTCTTC
>TRBJ1-5|many|TRBV27|TRBD1
CASSRIDRAIQPQHF
TGTGCCAGCAGTCGCATCGACAGGGCAATTCAGCCCCAGCATTTT
>TRBJ2-1|few|TRBV4-1|-
CASSQRRAGVDEQFF
TGCGCCAGCAGCCAAAGAAGGGCAGGGGTGGATGAGCAGTTCTTC
>TRBJ1-2|many|TRBV28|-
CASSPPGERGLYGYTF
TGTGCCAGCAGTCCGCCCGGGGAGCGGGGCCTCTATGGCTACACCTTC
>TRBJ1-1|-|TRBV5-1|-
CASSFFHRDMNTEAFF
TGCGCCAGCAGCTTCTTCCACAGGGACATGAACACTGAAGCTTTCTTT
>TRBJ2-1|few|TRBV11-3|-
CASSPGSNEQFF
TGTGCCAGCAGCCCTGGGAGCAATGAGCAGTTCTTC
>TRBJ1-2|many|TRBV10-3|-
CAISGWTEIYGYTF
TGTGCCATCAGTGGATGGACAGAGATTTATGGCTACACCTTC
>TRBJ1-5|many|TRBV7-3|TRBD1
CASSLTGRGIKHF
TGTGCCAGCAGCTTGACAGGCAGGGGGATTAAGCATTTT
>TRBJ2-4|-|TRBV5-1|-
CASSLAKAAFGIQYF
TGCGCCAGCAGCTTGGCCAAGGCAGCCTTTGGCATTCAGTACTTC
>TRBJ2-7|few|TRBV25-1|-
CASSEWTRGSYEQYF
TGTGCCAGCAGTGAATGGACAAGGGGATCCTACGAGCAGTACTTC
>TRBJ1-5|many|TRBV9|-
CASSVEGLGPQHF
TGTGCCAGCAGCGTAGAAGGTCTGGGGCCCCAGCATTTT
>TRBJ2-2|many|TRBV6-1|TRBD2
CASRGLAGAGVNTGELFF
TGTGCCAGCAGGGGACTAGCGGGAGCCGGGGTGAACACCGGGGAGCTGTTTTTT
>TRBJ1-1|many|TRBV4-2|-
CASSQGVAGRTEAFF
TGTGCCAGCAGCCAAGGGGTGGCAGGGAGGACTGAAGCTTTCTTT
>TRBJ2-7|many|TRBV10-3|-
CAISEGKSYEQYF
TGTGCCATCAGTGAGGGTAAATCCTACGAGCAGTACTTC
>TRBJ2-7|many|TRBV20-1|-
CSARDPGPKGGEQYF
TGCAGTGCTAGAGATCCGGGACCCAAGGGGGGCGAGCAGTACTTC
>TRBJ2-7|few|TRBV20-1|TRBD2
CSAVPELATHYEQYF
TGCAGTGCCGTCCCCGAACTAGCGACCCACTACGAGCAGTACTTC
>TRBJ2-1|-|TRBV10-3|TRBD2
CAISEELAGVTRGEQFF
TGTGCCATCAGTGAGGAACTAGCGGGCGTAACCCGCGGTGAGCAGTTCTTC
>TRBJ2-7|-|TRBV7-9|TRBD2
CASSLLAGVDEQYF
TGTGCCAGCAGCTTATTAGCGGGGGTTGATGAGCAGTACTTC
>TRBJ2-3|few|TRBV5-1|-
CASSRDGPHTDTQYF
TGCGCCAGCAGCCGGGACGGCCCGCACACAGATACGCAGTATTTT
>TRBJ1-1|many|TRBV27|-
CASSLSGGETEAFF
TGTGCCAGCAGTTTATCAGGGGGGGAGACTGAAGCTTTCTTT
>TRBJ2-3|many|TRBV5-1|TRBD1
CASSLGTGGPDTQYF
TGCGCCAGCAGCTTGGGAACAGGGGGCCCAGATACGCAGTATTTT
>TRBJ2-2|many|TRBV9|TRBD1
CASSARDRGSGELFF
TGTGCCAGCAGCGCCCGGGACAGGGGGTCCGGGGAGCTGTTTTTT
>TRBJ2-5|many|TRBV5-1|-
CASSYGLTKETQYF
TGCGCCAGCAGTTACGGGCTGACTAAAGAGACCCAGTACTTC
>TRBJ2-4|many|TRBV5-5|TRBD1
CASSFRDRVDENIQYF
TGTGCCAGCAGCTTCCGGGACAGGGTAGACGAAAACATTCAGTACTTC
>TRBJ2-3|many|TRBV27|TRBD2
CASLETSYSTDTQYF
TGTGCCAGCCTCGAGACTAGCTATAGCACAGATACGCAGTATTTT
>TRBJ1-2|many|TRBV12-3/TRBV12-4|TRBD1
CASSLYKIRDSYNYGYTF
TGTGCCAGCAGTTTATACAAAATTCGGGACAGTTATAACTATGGCTACACCTTC
>TRBJ1-2|-|TRBV20-1|-
CSARDRRISNYGYTF
TGCAGTGCTAGAGATAGGCGGATCTCTAACTATGGCTACACCTTC
>TRBJ1-5|many|TRBV10-3|-
CAISESGGVSNQPQHF
TGTGCCATCAGTGAGTCGGGTGGGGTTAGCAATCAGCCCCAGCATTTT
>TRBJ2-3|many|TRBV7-2|TRBD2
CASSRTGGPGRTDTQYF
TGTGCCAGCAGCCGAACGGGGGGGCCTGGGCGCACAGATACGCAGTATTTT
>TRBJ2-4|many|TRBV5-6|TRBD2
CASSVLSDIGGNIQYF
TGTGCCAGCAGCGTTCTGTCCGACATCGGGGGGAACATTCAGTACTTC
>TRBJ2-7|few|TRBV30|-
CAFQGSTYEQYF
TGTGCCTTCCAGGGGAGCACCTACGAGCAGTACTTC
>TRBJ2-1|many|TRBV6-1|-
CASSFEGRDYNEQFF
TGTGCCAGCAGCTTTGAAGGCAGAGACTACAATGAGCAGTTCTTC
>TRBJ1-4|-|TRBV20-1|TRBD1
CSAPVTGGREKLFF
TGCAGTGCCCCGGTGACAGGGGGGCGGGAAAAACTGTTTTTT
>TRBJ1-2|many|TRBV5-6|TRBD1
CASSLIEQTGRSGYTF
TGTGCCAGCAGCTTGATTGAGCAGACAGGGAGAAGTGGCTACACCTTC
>TRBJ2-1|-|TRBV28|-
CASSSLGASSENEQFF
TGTGCCAGCAGTTCCCTGGGGGCCTCAAGCGAGAATGAGCAGTTCTTC
>TRBJ2-2|many|TRBV24-1|-
CATSETGETGELFF
TGTGCCACCAGTGAGACGGGTGAGACCGGGGAGCTGTTTTTT
>TRBJ2-3|few|TRBV15|-
CATSRGGDSDTQYF
TGTGCCACCAGCAGAGGCGGGGATTCAGATACGCAGTATTTT
>TRBJ1-2|many|TRBV5-1|-
CASSLFKGRYGYTF
TGCGCCAGCAGCTTGTTTAAGGGCCGGTATGGCTACACCTTC
>TRBJ2-2|-|TRBV15|TRBD1
CATSGRTGEYTGELFF
TGTGCCACCAGCGGACGGACAGGGGAGTATACCGGGGAGCTGTTTTTT
>TRBJ2-7|few|TRBV7-9|-
CASSLGQGTHEQYF
TGTGCCAGCAGCTTAGGCCAGGGTACCCACGAGCAGTACTTC
>TRBJ1-3|many|TRBV9|-
CASSLGRPSRSGNTIYF
TGTGCCAGCAGCTTGGGACGGCCCTCGCGATCTGGAAACACCATATATTTT
>TRBJ2-1|-|TRBV6-5|-
CASSYRGKTYNEQFF
TGTGCCAGCAGTTACCGCGGGAAGACTTACAATGAGCAGTTCTTC
>TRBJ2-1|many|TRBV28|TRBD1
CASSFLRGGTGGGDEQFF
TGTGCCAGCAGTTTTTTGCGTGGCGGGACAGGGGGCGGCGATGAGCAGTTCTTC
>TRBJ2-1|many|TRBV11-1|-
CASSLGTGNSPSLTYNEQFF
TGTGCCAGCAGCCTGGGTACAGGGAACTCCCCCTCCCTAACTTACAATGAGCAGTTCTTC
>TRBJ2-2|-|TRBV2|TRBD1
CASKQGYPGELFF
TGTGCCAGCAAACAGGGGTACCCCGGGGAGCTGTTTTTT
>TRBJ2-3|many|TRBV10-2|TRBD2
CASSEGLAGGSDTQYF
TGCGCCAGCAGTGAAGGCCTAGCGGGAGGGTCAGATACGCAGTATTTT
>TRBJ2-7|many|TRBV7-2|-
CASSLAVAASYEQYF
TGTGCCAGCAGCTTAGCGGTAGCTGCCTCCTACGAGCAGTACTTC
>TRBJ1-2|many|TRBV9|-
CASGGYGYTF
TGTGCCTCAGGAGGCTATGGCTACACCTTC
>TRBJ2-2|few|TRBV29-1|-
CSVERELGTGELFF
TGCAGCGTTGAGAGGGAGTTGGGCACCGGGGAGCTGTTTTTT
>TRBJ1-2|many|TRBV12-3/TRBV12-4|-
CASSTRGRNGYTF
TGTGCCAGCAGTACCCGGGGACGGAATGGCTACACCTTC